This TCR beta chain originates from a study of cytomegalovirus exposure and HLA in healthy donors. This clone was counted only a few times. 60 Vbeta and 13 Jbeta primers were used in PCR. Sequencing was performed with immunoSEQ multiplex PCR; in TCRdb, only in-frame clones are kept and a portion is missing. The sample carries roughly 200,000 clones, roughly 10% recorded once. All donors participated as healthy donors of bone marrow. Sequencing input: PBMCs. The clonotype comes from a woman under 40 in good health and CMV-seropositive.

The CDR3 is CASSAITDNEQFF. CDR3 bases: TGTGCCAGCAGCGCGATCACAGACAATGAGCAGTTCTTC. The J gene is TRBJ2-1, the V gene TRBV7-8, with D unclear. Germline assignment: CDR1 SGHVS and CDR2 FQNEAQ. The CDR3 sequence is 13 residues long. Trimming stripped 5 bases from V and 5 bases from J, with 10 bases between. The variable domain in full, completed from reference TRBV7-8 and TRBJ2-1, reads GAGVSQSPRYKVAKRGQDVALRCDPISGHVSLFWYQQALGQGPEFLTYFQNEAQLDKSGLPSDRFFAERPEGSVSTLKIQRTQQEDSAVYLCASSAITDNEQFFGPGTRLTVL.